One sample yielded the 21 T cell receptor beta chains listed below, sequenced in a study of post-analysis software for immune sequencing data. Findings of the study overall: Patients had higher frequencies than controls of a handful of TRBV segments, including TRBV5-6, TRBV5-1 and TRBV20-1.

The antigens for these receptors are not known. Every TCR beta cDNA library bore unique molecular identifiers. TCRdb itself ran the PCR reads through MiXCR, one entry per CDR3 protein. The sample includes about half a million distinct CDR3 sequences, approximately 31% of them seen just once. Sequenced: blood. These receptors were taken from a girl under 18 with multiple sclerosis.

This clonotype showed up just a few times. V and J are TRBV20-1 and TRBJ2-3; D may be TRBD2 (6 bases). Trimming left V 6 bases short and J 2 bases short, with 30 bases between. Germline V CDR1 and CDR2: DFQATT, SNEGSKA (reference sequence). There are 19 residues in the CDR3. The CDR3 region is CSAPSAGRAELTFTDTQYF. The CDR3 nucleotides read TGCAGTGCGCCCTCGGCGGGGCGCGCGGAGCTAACCTTCACAGATACGCAGTATTTT.

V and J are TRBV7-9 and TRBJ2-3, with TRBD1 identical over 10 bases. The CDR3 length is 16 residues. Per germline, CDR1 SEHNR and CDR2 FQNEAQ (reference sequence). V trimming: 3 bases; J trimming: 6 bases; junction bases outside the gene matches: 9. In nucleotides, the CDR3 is TGTGCCAGCAGCTTCGACCCGGGACAGGGGCTGGATACGCAGTATTTT. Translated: CASSFDPGQGLDTQYF.

The CDR3 DNA reads TGCAGTGCTTTGCTCGGACAGGGGTTCAATCAGCCCCAGCATTTT. Translated, it gives CSALLGQGFNQPQHF. The gene calls are TRBV20-1 and TRBJ1-5, with 9 bases that match TRBD1. Per the germline V gene, CDR1 is DFQATT and CDR2 is SNEGSKA (reference sequence). J gave up 3 bases and V 5 bases, and 8 bases lay outside the gene matches. The CDR3 extends over 15 amino acids.

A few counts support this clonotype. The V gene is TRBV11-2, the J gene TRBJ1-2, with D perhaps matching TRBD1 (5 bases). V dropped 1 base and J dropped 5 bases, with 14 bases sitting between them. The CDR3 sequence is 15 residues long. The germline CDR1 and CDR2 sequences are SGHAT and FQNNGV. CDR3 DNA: TGTGCCAGCAGCTTAGGTTTTGGGGACCCATATGGCTACACCTTC. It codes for CASSLGFGDPYGYTF.

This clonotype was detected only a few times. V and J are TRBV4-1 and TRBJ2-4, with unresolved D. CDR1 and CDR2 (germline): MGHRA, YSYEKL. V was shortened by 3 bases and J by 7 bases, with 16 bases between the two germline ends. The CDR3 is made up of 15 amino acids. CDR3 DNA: TGCGCCAGCAGCCACCCCTCGGCCGGAGAGAACATTCAGTACTTC. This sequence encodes CASSHPSAGENIQYF.

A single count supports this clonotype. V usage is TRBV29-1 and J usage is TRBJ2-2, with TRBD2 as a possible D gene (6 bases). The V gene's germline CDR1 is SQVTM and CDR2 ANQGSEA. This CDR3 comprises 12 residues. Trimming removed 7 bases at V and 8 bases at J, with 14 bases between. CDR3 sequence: CSGGRRTGELFF. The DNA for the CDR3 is TGCAGCGGTGGGAGGAGGACAGGGGAGCTGTTTTTT.

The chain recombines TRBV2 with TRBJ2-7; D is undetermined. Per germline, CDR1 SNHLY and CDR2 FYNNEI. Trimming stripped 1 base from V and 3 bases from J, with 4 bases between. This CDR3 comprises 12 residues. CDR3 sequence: CASSEGRYEQYF. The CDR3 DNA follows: TGTGCCAGCAGTGAAGGGCGCTACGAGCAGTACTTC.

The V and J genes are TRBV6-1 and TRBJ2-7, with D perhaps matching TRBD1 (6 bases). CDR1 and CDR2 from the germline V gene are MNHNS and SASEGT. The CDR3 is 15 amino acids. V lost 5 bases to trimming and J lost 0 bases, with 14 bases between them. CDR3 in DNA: TGTGCCAGCAGTCCGGGACATCTATACTCCTACGAGCAGTACTTC. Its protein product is CASSPGHLYSYEQYF.

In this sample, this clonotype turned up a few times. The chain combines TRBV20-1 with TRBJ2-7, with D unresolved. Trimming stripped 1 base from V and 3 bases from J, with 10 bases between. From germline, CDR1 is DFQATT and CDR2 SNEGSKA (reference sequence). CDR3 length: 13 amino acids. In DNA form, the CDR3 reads TGCAGTGCTAGAGGGTCAGGCTACTACGAGCAGTACTTC. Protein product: CSARGSGYYEQYF.

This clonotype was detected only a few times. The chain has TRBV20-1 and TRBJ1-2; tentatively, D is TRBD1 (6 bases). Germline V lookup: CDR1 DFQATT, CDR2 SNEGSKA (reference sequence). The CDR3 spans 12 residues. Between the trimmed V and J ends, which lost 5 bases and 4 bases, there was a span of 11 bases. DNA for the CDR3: TGCAGTGCTCCGGGGGCGGGCTATGGCTACACCTTC. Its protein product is CSAPGAGYGYTF.

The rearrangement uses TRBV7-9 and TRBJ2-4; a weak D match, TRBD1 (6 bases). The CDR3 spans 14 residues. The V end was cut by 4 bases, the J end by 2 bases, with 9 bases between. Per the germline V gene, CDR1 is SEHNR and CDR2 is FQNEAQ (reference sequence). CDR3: CASSCTGTKNIQYF. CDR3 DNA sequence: TGTGCCAGCAGCTGTACAGGGACCAAAAACATTCAGTACTTC.

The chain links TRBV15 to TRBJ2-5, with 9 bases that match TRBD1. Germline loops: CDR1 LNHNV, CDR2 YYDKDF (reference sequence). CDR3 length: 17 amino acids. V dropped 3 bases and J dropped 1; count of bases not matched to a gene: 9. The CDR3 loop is CATSSTGTGLTQETQYF. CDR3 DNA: TGTGCCACCAGCAGTACCGGGACAGGGCTGACCCAAGAGACCCAGTACTTC. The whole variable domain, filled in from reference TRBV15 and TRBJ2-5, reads DAMVIQNPRYQVTQFGKPVTLSCSQTLNHNVMYWYQQKSSQAPKLLFHYYDKDFNNEADTPDNFQSRRPNTSFCFLDIRSPGLGDTAMYLCATSSTGTGLTQETQYFGPGTRLLVL.

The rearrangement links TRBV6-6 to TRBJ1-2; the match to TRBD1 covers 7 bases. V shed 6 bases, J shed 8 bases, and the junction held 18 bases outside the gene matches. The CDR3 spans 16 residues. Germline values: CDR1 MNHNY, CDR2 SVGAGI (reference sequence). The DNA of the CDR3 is TGTGCCAGCAGGAAACCGGGACAGCAATCTCGATGGGGCTACACCTTC. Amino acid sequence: CASRKPGQQSRWGYTF.

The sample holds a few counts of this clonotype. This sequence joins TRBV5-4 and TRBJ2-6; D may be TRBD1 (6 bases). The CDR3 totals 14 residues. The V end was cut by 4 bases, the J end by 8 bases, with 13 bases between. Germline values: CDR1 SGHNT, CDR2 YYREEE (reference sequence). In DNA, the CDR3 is TGTGCCAGCAGCAGGACAGAAGAGACCAACGTCCTGACTTTC. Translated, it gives CASSRTEETNVLTF.

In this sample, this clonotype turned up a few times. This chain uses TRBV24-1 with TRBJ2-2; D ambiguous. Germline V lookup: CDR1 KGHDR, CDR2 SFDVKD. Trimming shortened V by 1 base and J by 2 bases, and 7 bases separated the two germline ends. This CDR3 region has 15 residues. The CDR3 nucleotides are TGTGCCACCAGTGATTTCGGTGATAACACCGGGGAGCTGTTTTTT. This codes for CATSDFGDNTGELFF.

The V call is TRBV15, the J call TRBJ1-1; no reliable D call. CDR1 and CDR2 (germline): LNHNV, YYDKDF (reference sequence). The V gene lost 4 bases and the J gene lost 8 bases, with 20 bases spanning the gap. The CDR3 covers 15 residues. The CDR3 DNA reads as TGTGCCACCAGCACCCAAGCGAAGGAGGTCGTCGAAGCTTTCTTT. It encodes CATSTQAKEVVEAFF. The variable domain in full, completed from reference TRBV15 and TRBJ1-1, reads DAMVIQNPRYQVTQFGKPVTLSCSQTLNHNVMYWYQQKSSQAPKLLFHYYDKDFNNEADTPDNFQSRRPNTSFCFLDIRSPGLGDTAMYLCATSTQAKEVVEAFFGQGTRLTVV.

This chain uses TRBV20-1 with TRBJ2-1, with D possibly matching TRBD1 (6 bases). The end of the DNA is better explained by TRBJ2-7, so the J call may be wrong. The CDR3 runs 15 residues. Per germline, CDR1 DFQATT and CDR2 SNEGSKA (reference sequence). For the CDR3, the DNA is TGCAGTGCCGAGACGGCGGACAGCTCCTACAATGAGCAGTACTTC. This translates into CSAETADSSYNEQYF.

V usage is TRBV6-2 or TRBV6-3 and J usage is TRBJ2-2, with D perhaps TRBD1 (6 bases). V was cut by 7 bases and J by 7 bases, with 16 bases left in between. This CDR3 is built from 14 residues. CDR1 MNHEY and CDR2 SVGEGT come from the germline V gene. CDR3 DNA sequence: TGTGCCAGCAACAAAAACAGGGCTGGCGGGGAGCTGTTTTTT. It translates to CASNKNRAGGELFF.

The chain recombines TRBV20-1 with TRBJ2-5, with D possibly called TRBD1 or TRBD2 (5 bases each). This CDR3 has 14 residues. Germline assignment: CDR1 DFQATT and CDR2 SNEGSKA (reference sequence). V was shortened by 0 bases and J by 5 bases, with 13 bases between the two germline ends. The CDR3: CSARDGTPRETQYF. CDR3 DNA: TGCAGTGCTAGAGACGGGACCCCGAGGGAGACCCAGTACTTC.

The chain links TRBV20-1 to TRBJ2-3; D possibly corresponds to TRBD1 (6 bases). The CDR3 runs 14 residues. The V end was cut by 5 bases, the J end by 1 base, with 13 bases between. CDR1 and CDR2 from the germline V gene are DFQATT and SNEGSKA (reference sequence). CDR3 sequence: CSAVPRQGTDTQYF. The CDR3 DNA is TGCAGTGCTGTTCCCCGACAGGGCACAGATACGCAGTATTTT.

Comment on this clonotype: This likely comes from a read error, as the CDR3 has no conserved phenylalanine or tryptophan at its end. For the CDR3, the DNA is TGTGCCAGCAGTGACTCGAGGGGGACAGTCTACAATGAGCAGTTCTGC. Translation: CASSDSRGTVYNEQFC. The chain links TRBV6-4 to TRBJ2-1; TRBD1 matches at 7 bases. Germline CDR1 is MRHNA and CDR2 is SNTAGT. This CDR3 contains 16 residues. V was clipped by 0 bases and J by 3 bases; unmatched bases: 5.